This T cell receptor beta chain was documented in a study of cytotoxic CD8 clonotypes in ibrutinib-treated CLL. The overall study: Responses: roughly 25 partial, 2 complete; after median around 70 months, roughly 14 stayed remitted, around 12 progressed.

Germline lookup yields CDR1 SGHAT and CDR2 FQNNGV. CDR3 length: 16 amino acids. V lost 5 bases to trimming and J lost 2 bases; unmatched junction nucleotides: 7. Clones were sequenced by immunoSEQ multiplex PCR, and TCRdb holds only the in-frame ones, with some missing. In the table there are some 28,000 clones, 45% to 60% of which are singletons. General study findings and limits: Once treatment began, public clonotypes, which were uncommon, contracted or stayed stable. Patients with sustained remission and those progressing were sampled at differing times. Clonality was elevated at ibrutinib response and had returned toward baseline at progression.

Points on this clone: No antigen is known for it.

The material was PBMCs, obtained before ibrutinib treatment. The source is a human donor with chronic lymphocytic leukemia. V and J are TRBV11-2 and TRBJ2-2; 8 bases align to TRBD1. CDR3 sequence: CASSARQGINTGELFF. The CDR3 DNA reads TGTGCCAGCAGCGCCCGACAGGGGATTAACACCGGGGAGCTGTTTTTT.